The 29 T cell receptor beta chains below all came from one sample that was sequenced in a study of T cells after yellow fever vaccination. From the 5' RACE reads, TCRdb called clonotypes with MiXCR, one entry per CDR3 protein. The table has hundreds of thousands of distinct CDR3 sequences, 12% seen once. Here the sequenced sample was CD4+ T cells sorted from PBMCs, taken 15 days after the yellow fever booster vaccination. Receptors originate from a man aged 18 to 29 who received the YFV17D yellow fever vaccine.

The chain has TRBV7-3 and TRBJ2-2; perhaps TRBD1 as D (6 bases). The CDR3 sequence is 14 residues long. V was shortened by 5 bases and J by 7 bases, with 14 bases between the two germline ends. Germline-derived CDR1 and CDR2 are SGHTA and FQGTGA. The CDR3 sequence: CASSPTTGGGELFF. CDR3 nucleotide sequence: TGTGCCAGCAGCCCGACGACAGGCGGCGGGGAGCTGTTTTTT.

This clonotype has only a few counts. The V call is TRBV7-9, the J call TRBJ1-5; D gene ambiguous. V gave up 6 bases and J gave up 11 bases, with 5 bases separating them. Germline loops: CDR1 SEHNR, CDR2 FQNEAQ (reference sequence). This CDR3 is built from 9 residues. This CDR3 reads CASSWAQHF. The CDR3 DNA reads TGTGCCAGCAGTTGGGCCCAGCATTTT.

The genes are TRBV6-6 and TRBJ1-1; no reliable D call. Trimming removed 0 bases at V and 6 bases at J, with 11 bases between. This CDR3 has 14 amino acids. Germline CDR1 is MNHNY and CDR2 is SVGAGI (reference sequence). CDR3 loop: CASSYSTARAEAFF. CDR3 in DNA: TGTGCCAGCAGTTACTCGACTGCCCGGGCTGAAGCTTTCTTT.

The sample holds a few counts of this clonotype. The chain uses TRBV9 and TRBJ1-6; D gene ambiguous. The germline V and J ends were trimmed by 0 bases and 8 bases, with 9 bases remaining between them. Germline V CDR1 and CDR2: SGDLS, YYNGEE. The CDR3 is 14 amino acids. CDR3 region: CASSVDVQDSPLHF. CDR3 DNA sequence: TGTGCCAGCAGCGTAGATGTGCAGGATTCACCCCTCCACTTT.

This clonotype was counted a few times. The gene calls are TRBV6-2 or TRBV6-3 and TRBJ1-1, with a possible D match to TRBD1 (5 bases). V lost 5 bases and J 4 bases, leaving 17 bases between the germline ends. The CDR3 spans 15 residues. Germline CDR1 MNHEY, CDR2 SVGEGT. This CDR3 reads CASSDPEGAGTEAFF. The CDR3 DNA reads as TGTGCCAGCAGTGACCCCGAAGGGGCTGGCACTGAAGCTTTCTTT.

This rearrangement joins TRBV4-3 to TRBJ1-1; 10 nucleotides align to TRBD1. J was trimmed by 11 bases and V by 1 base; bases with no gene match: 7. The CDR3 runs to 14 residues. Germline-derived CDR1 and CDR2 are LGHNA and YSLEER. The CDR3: CASSQGQGADGAFF. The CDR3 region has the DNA TGCGCCAGCAGCCAAGGACAGGGGGCAGATGGGGCTTTCTTT.

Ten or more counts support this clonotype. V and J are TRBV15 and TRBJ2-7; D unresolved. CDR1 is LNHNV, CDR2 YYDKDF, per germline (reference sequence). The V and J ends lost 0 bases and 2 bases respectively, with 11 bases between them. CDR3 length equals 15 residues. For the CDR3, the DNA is TGTGCCACCAGCAGAGAGTTAAAGACTGCCTACGAGCAGTACTTC. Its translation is CATSRELKTAYEQYF.

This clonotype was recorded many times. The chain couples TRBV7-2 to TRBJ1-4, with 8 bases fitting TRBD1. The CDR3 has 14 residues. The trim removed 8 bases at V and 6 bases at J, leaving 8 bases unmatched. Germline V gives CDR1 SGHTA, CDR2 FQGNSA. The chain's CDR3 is CASCKDRADEKLFF. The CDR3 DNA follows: TGTGCCAGCTGCAAGGACAGGGCTGATGAAAAACTGTTTTTT.

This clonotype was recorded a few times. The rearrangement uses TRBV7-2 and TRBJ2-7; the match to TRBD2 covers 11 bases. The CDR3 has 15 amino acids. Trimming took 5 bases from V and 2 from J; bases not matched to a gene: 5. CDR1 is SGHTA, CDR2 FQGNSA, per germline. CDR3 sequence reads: CASSTLAGGAYEQYF. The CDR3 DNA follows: TGTGCCAGCAGCACCTTAGCGGGGGGGGCCTACGAGCAGTACTTC.

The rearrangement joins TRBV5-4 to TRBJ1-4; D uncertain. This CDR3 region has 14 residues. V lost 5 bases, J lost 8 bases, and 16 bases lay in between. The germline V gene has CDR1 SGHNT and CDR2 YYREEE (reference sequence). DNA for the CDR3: TGTGCCAGCAGTTCTCAAGACTGGGGAGAAAAACTGTTTTTT. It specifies CASSSQDWGEKLFF.

Written as DNA, the CDR3 is TGTGCCAGCAGCTTTGAGCGCAGGGACTATGGCTACACCTTC. This codes for CASSFERRDYGYTF. The chain has TRBV5-6 and TRBJ1-2, with D possibly TRBD1 on 5 matching bases. The length of the CDR3 is 14 residues. Trimming removed 2 bases from V and 3 bases from J, with 11 bases in between. The germline V gene encodes CDR1 SGHDT and CDR2 YYEEEE.

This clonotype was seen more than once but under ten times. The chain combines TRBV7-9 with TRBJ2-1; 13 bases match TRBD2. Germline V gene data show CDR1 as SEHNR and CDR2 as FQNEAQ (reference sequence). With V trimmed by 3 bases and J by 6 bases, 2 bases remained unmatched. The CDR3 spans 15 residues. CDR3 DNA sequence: TGTGCCAGCAGCTTTGGGACTAGCGGGGTCAATGAGCAGTTCTTC. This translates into CASSFGTSGVNEQFF.

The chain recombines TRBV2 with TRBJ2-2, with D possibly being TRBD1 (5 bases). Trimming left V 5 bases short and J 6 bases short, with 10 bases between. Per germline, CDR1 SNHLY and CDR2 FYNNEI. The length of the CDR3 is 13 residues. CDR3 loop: CASSRTPSGELFF. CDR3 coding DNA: TGTGCCAGCAGTAGGACACCCTCCGGGGAGCTGTTTTTT.

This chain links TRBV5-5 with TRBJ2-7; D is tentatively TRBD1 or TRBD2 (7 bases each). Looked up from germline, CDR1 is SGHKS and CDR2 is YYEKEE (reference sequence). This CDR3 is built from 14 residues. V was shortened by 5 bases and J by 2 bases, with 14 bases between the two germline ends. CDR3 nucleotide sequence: TGTGCCAGCAGGATGACAGGGAGGGCCTACGAGCAGTACTTC. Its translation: CASRMTGRAYEQYF.

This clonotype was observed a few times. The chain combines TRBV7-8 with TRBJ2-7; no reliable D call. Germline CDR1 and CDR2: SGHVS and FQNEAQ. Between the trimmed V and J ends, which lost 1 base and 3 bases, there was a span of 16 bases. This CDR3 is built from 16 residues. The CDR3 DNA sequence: TGTGCCAGCAGCTTAGTTCGAAGAAGTGACGGCTACGAGCAGTACTTC. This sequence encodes CASSLVRRSDGYEQYF.

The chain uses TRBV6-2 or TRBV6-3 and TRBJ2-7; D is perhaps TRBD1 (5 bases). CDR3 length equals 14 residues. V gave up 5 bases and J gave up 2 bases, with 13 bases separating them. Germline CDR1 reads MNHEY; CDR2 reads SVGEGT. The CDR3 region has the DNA TGTGCCAGCAGTACCGACAGTCCCCCCTACGAGCAGTACTTC. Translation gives CASSTDSPPYEQYF.

The CDR3 loop reads CAWSDEAGGRETQYF. Here the CDR3 DNA reads TGTGCCTGGAGTGATGAAGCGGGGGGGCGGGAGACCCAGTACTTC. This chain joins TRBV30 and TRBJ2-5; 10 positions agree with TRBD2. The CDR3 consists of 15 residues. Looked up from germline, CDR1 is GTSNPN and CDR2 is SVGIG (reference sequence). Trimming took 1 base from V and 5 from J; bases not matched to a gene: 7.

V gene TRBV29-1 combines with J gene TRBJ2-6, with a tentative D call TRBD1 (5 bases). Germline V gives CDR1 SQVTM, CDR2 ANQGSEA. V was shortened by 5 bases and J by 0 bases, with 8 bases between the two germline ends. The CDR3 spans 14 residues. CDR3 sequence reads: CSVSDSSGANVLTF. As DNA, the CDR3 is TGCAGCGTTTCAGACAGCTCTGGGGCCAACGTCCTGACTTTC.

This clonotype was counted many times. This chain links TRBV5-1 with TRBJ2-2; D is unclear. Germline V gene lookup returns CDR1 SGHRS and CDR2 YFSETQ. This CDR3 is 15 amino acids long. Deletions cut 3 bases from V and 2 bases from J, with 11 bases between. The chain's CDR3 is CASSSSGVNTGELFF. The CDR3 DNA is TGCGCCAGCAGCTCCAGTGGGGTAAACACCGGGGAGCTGTTTTTT.

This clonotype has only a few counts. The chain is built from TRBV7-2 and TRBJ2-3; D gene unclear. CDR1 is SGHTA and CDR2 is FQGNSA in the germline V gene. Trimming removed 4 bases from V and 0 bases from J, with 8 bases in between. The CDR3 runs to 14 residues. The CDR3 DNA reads TGTGCCAGCAGCTACGCGCCTAGCACAGATACGCAGTATTTT. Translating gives CASSYAPSTDTQYF.

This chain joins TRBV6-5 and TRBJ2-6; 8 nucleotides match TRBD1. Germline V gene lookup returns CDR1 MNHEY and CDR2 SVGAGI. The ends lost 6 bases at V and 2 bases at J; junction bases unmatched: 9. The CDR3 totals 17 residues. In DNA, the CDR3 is TGTGCCAGCAGAGGTTGGACAGGGCTTGCTGGGGCCAACGTCCTGACTTTC. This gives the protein CASRGWTGLAGANVLTF.

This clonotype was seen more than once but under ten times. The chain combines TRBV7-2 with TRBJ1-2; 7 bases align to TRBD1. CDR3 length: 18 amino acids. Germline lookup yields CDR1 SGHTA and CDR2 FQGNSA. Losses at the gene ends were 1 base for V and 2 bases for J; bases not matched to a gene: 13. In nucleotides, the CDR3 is TGTGCCAGCAGCTTAGTAGGGCCTACAGGGGCTCGCAACTATGGCTACACCTTC. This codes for CASSLVGPTGARNYGYTF.

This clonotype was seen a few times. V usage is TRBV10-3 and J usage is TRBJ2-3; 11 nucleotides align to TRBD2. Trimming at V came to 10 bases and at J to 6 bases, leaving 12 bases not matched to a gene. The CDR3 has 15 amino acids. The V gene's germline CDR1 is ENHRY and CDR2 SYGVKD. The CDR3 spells CATNPTSGGEDTQYF. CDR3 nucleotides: TGTGCCACAAATCCAACTAGCGGGGGCGAGGATACGCAGTATTTT.

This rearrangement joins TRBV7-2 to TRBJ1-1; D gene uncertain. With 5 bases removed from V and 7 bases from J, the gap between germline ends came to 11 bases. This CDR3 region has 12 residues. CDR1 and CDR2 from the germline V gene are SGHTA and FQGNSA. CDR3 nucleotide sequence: TGTGCCAGCAGCCCACCCAGACATGAAGCTTTCTTT. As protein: CASSPPRHEAFF.

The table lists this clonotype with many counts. CDR3 region: CASSQVGTSGGTPLYTDTQYF. The CDR3 coding sequence is TGCGCCAGCAGCCAAGTAGGGACTAGCGGGGGGACCCCACTCTACACAGATACGCAGTATTTT. The V call is TRBV4-1, the J call TRBJ2-3, with TRBD2 matching 15 bases. This CDR3 comprises 21 residues. Germline trimming cut 1 base from V and 2 bases from J; bases unmatched to any gene: 13. Looked up from germline, CDR1 is MGHRA and CDR2 is YSYEKL.

This chain's CDR3 is CASSTVNVLTF. CDR3 nucleotide sequence: TGTGCCAGTAGTACCGTCAACGTCCTGACTTTC. This chain links TRBV19 with TRBJ2-6, with D hard to call. The CDR3 totals 11 residues. V lost 4 bases, J lost 9 bases, and 4 bases lay in between. CDR1 is LNHDA and CDR2 is SQIVND in the germline V gene (reference sequence).

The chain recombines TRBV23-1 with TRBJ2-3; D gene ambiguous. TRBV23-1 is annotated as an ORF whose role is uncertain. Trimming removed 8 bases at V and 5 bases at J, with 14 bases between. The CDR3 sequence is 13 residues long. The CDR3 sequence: CASGGEPLDTQYF. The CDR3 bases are TGCGCCAGCGGCGGCGAACCCTTAGATACGCAGTATTTT.

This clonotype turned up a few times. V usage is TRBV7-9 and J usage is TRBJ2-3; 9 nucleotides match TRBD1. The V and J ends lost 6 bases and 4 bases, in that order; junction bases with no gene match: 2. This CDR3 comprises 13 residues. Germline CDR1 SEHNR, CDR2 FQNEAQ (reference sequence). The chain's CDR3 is CASSHRGPDTQYF. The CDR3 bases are TGTGCCAGCAGTCACAGGGGGCCAGATACGCAGTATTTT.

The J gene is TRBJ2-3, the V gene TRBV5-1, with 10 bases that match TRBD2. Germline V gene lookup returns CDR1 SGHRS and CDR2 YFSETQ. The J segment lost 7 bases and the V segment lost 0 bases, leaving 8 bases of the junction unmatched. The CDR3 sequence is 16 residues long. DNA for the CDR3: TGCGCCAGCAGCTTGGAGGTTAGCGGGGGGCCAAATACGCAGTATTTT. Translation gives CASSLEVSGGPNTQYF. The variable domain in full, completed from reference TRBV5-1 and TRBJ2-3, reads KAGVTQTPRYLIKTRGQQVTLSCSPISGHRSVSWYQQTPGQGLQFLFEYFSETQRNKGNFPGRFSGRQFSNSRSEMNVSTLELGDSALYLCASSLEVSGGPNTQYFGPGTRLTVL.